This is a list of T cell receptor beta chains from one sample in a study of human T cells and chemical hapten exposure. TCRdb analysed the RACE reads with MiXCR anew, one entry per CDR3 protein. Of about 350,000 distinct CDR3 sequences listed, 5.5% are singletons. The sequencing used whole blood, collected in connection with sensitization to the hapten diphenylcyclopropenone (DPC). The receptors here all came from a woman between 18 and 29 years old with alopecia areata. Some clones in this sample may be carry-over from other donors' samples. Each CDR3 is given with its conserved first and last residue. A D gene is named only where the DNA matches it firmly. Size values are once, few and many counts, or a class for expanded clones, and some rows have none.

>NA|TRBD1|TRBV2|TRBJ2-7
TGTGCCAGCAGTGGGGACAGGGGGCCGCAGTACTTC
CASSGDRGPQYF
>NA|TRBD2|TRBV3-1|TRBJ2-3
TGTGCCAGCAGCCAAGATACTAGCGGGGGTCCAGATACGCAGTATTTT
CASSQDTSGGPDTQYF
>few|NA|TRBV6-2/TRBV6-3|TRBJ1-4
TGTGCCAGCAGTTTGTACGGCAGCAACCGCAATGAAAAACTGTTTTTT
CASSLYGSNRNEKLFF
>NA|NA|TRBV13|TRBJ1-2
TGTGCCAGCAGCTCGATATCTTATGGCTACACCTTC
CASSSISYGYTF
>NA|NA|TRBV7-9|TRBJ1-1
TGTGCCAGCAGCCGACAAGACGGGAACACTGAAGCTTTCTTT
CASSRQDGNTEAFF
>NA|TRBD1|TRBV4-3|TRBJ1-4
TGCGCCAGCAGCCAGCGGACAGGTTTTAATGAAAAACTGTTTTTT
CASSQRTGFNEKLFF
>many|TRBD1|TRBV5-1|TRBJ1-1
TGCGCCAGCAGCTCCACAGGGGTAGGTGATTTTGAAGCTTTCTTT
CASSSTGVGDFEAFF
>many|NA|TRBV4-3|TRBJ1-1
TGCGCCAGCAGCCAAGCAGCGGGCGACCTCACTGAAGCTTTCTTT
CASSQAAGDLTEAFF
>few|NA|TRBV6-2/TRBV6-3|TRBJ1-5
TGTGCCAGCAGTTACTCCCCAGATGAGGTCGGAGGAAGGGGCAATCAGCCCCAGCATTTT
CASSYSPDEVGGRGNQPQHF
>NA|NA|TRBV7-9|TRBJ2-2
TGTGCCAGCAGCCCGTGGGACAAGAACACCGGGGAGCTGTTTTTT
CASSPWDKNTGELFF
>NA|TRBD1|TRBV7-8|TRBJ2-2
TGTGCCAGCAGCTTAGCGGGGACAGGAGAAAGCGGGGAGCTGTTTTTT
CASSLAGTGESGELFF
>many|NA|TRBV7-8|TRBJ2-5
TGTGCCAGCAGCTTAGGGATCCAAGAGACCCAGTACTTC
CASSLGIQETQYF
>NA|NA|TRBV9|TRBJ2-3
TGTGCCAGCAGCGTCCATACAATGGGACCTATCTACACAGATACGCAGTATTTT
CASSVHTMGPIYTDTQYF
>few|NA|TRBV18|TRBJ2-2
TGTGCCAGCTCACCTATGGCGGTCACCGGGGAGCTGTTTTTT
CASSPMAVTGELFF
>many|TRBD1|TRBV20-1|TRBJ1-1
TGCAGTGTTGCGGGACAGGCTCTAAACACTGAAGCTTTCTTT
CSVAGQALNTEAFF
>few|NA|TRBV6-2/TRBV6-3|TRBJ1-5
TGTGCCAGCAGTTACGACGGAGGACTCCTCAATCAGCCCCAGCATTTT
CASSYDGGLLNQPQHF
>NA|TRBD1|TRBV7-2|TRBJ1-1
TGTGCCAGCAGCAGGACAGGGGGCTTGGACACTGAAGCTTTCTTT
CASSRTGGLDTEAFF
>NA|TRBD2|TRBV7-9|TRBJ2-7
TGTGCCAGCAGCGCCCGAAGAGCGGGGTCTCTCTACGAGCAGTACTTC
CASSARRAGSLYEQYF
>many|NA|TRBV5-6|TRBJ1-3
TGTGCCAGCAGCTACGACAGCTCTGGAAACACCATATATTTT
CASSYDSSGNTIYF
>many|NA|TRBV7-9|TRBJ2-5
TGTGCCAGCAGTTCTAACTCGGGTCAGCCGGACGGAGAGACCCAGTACTTC
CASSSNSGQPDGETQYF
>few|NA|TRBV12-3/TRBV12-4|TRBJ1-1
TGTGCCAGCAGTTTCGGGACACCCAACACTGAAGCTTTCTTT
CASSFGTPNTEAFF
>NA|NA|TRBV5-1|TRBJ2-7
TGCGCCAGCAGCTTGGAGGGGGGGCCCTACGAGCAGTACTTC
CASSLEGGPYEQYF
>many|NA|TRBV21-1|TRBJ1-2
TGTGCCAGCAGCAATATTTGTGGAGAGTGTGGACATGGCTATGGCTACACCTTC
CASSNICGECGHGYGYTF
>many|NA|TRBV7-9|TRBJ1-1
TGTGCCAGCAGCGCCACAGGGCTCATGAACACTGAAGCTTTCTTT
CASSATGLMNTEAFF
>NA|TRBD1|TRBV5-6|TRBJ1-5
TGTGCCAGCAGCGCGATGACAGGGAGACAGGGTCAGCCCCAGCATTTT
CASSAMTGRQGQPQHF
>many|TRBD2|TRBV6-6|TRBJ2-3
TGTGCCAGCAGTTACCCTTCCACGGGGGGTAAGGAAACGCAGTATTTT
CASSYPSTGGKETQYF
>many|TRBD2|TRBV2|TRBJ2-2
TGTGCCAGCAGCCCTAGCGGGCACACCGGGGAGCTGTTTTTT
CASSPSGHTGELFF
>many|NA|TRBV12-3/TRBV12-4|TRBJ2-7
TGTGCCAGCAGTTTTCGGGGGGCCCAGGACGAGCAGTACTTC
CASSFRGAQDEQYF
>few|TRBD2|TRBV28|TRBJ2-3
TGTGCCAGCAGTTTGCGACTGGGACTAGCGGGGGGAGATACGCAGTATTTT
CASSLRLGLAGGDTQYF
>NA|NA|TRBV3-1|TRBJ2-5
TGTGCCAGCAGCCGAGTCGCCGAAGAGACCCAGTACTTC
CASSRVAEETQYF
>NA|TRBD2|TRBV3-1|TRBJ2-1
TGTGCCAGCAGCCAAACGGGAAGCGGGGGAAGAGGTGAGCAGTTCTTC
CASSQTGSGGRGEQFF
>many|NA|TRBV6-6|TRBJ1-1
TGTGCCAGCATCGGACAGCAAAACACTGAAGCTTTCTTT
CASIGQQNTEAFF
>many|NA|TRBV6-5|TRBJ2-7
TGTGCCAGCAGTTACCGAGTCGGGTTGACGGACGAGCAGTACTTC
CASSYRVGLTDEQYF
>many|NA|TRBV7-9|TRBJ1-2
TGTGCCAGCAGCTTAGGTCCAGATGGCTACACCTTC
CASSLGPDGYTF
>NA|TRBD2|TRBV10-3|TRBJ2-7
TGTGCCATCAGTGAGTCCTGGTGGGGGGGTCCGTACGAGCAGTACTTC
CAISESWWGGPYEQYF
>NA|NA|TRBV7-9|TRBJ1-4
TGTGCCAGCACAAGACAGATTATTGCAACTAATGAAAAACTGTTTTTT
CASTRQIIATNEKLFF
>once|NA|TRBV6-6|TRBJ2-7
TGTGCCAGCAGTCCGGGACTGGAAACGTACGAGCAGTACTTC
CASSPGLETYEQYF
>few|TRBD2|TRBV12-3/TRBV12-4|TRBJ2-3
TGTGCCAGCAGTTTTCTGGCGGGGGGGCCTACGCAGTATTTT
CASSFLAGGPTQYF
>NA|NA|TRBV29-1|TRBJ1-2
TGCAGCGTTTTTGGGGCACGGGGCTACACCTTC
CSVFGARGYTF
>many|TRBD2|TRBV4-2|TRBJ2-1
TGTGCCAGCAGCCAGGAAAGCGGGGGGGTTTACAATGAGCAGTTCTTC
CASSQESGGVYNEQFF
>NA|NA|TRBV6-4|TRBJ1-2
TGTGCCAGCAGTGACTCCCCCGGAGGGGGATACAACTATGGCTACACCTTC
CASSDSPGGGYNYGYTF
>NA|NA|TRBV9|TRBJ2-2
TGTGCCAGCAGCGGAGGAGGGGGCACCGGGGAGCTGTTTTTT
CASSGGGGTGELFF
>NA|NA|TRBV5-4|TRBJ1-5
TGTGCCAGCAGCCCTCGTTCGTCGGATAGCAATCAGCCCCAGCATTTT
CASSPRSSDSNQPQHF
>many|TRBD2|TRBV6-2/TRBV6-3|TRBJ2-1
TGTGCCAGCCACTTAGCGGGGGGGGCGAGTGAGCAGTTCTTC
CASHLAGGASEQFF
>few|NA|TRBV4-2|TRBJ1-1
TGTGCCAGCAGCCAAGAGCGGGGGGCTCGGGGCCCAGACACTGAAGCTTTCTTT
CASSQERGARGPDTEAFF
>few|NA|TRBV15|TRBJ1-5
TGTGCCACCAGCAGAGGGGGAGCAGGGGCGAATCAGCCCCAGCATTTT
CATSRGGAGANQPQHF
>many|NA|TRBV7-9|TRBJ2-7
TGTGCCAGCAGCTCGAACTCCTACGAGCAGTACTTC
CASSSNSYEQYF
>NA|NA|TRBV3-1|TRBJ2-3
TGTGCCAGCAGCCAAGTGATAGCTCCAAAATCCGATACGCAGTATTTT
CASSQVIAPKSDTQYF
>NA|NA|TRBV7-3|TRBJ2-3
TGTGCCAGCAGCTTAAAACCCCCAGGGGTAACGCAGTATTTT
CASSLKPPGVTQYF